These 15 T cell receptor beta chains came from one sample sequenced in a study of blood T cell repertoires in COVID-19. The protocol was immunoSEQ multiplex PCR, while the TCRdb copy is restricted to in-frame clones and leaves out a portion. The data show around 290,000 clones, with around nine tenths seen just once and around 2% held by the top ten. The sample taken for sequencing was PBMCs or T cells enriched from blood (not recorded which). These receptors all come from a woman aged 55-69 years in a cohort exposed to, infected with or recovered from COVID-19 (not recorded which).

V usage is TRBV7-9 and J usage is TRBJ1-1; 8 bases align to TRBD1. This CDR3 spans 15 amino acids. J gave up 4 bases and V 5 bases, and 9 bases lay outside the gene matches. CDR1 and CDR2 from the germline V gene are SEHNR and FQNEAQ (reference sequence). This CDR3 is CASSARTGRGTEAFF. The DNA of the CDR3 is TGTGCCAGCAGCGCTAGGACAGGGAGGGGCACTGAAGCTTTCTTT.

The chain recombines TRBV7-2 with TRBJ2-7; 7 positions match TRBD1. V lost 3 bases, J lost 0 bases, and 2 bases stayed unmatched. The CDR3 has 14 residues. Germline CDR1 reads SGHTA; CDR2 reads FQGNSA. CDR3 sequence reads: CASSFRQGSYEQYF. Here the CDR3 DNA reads TGTGCCAGCAGCTTCCGACAGGGCTCCTACGAGCAGTACTTC.

The CDR3 nucleotides are TGTGCCAGCTCACCACGACTAGCGGATAACACCGGGGAGCTGTTTTTT. Protein: CASSPRLADNTGELFF. This chain joins TRBV18 and TRBJ2-2; 9 bases are a match to TRBD2. With V trimmed by 1 base and J by 2 bases, 2 bases remained unmatched. This CDR3 comprises 16 residues. CDR1 is KGHSH and CDR2 is LQKENI in the germline V gene.

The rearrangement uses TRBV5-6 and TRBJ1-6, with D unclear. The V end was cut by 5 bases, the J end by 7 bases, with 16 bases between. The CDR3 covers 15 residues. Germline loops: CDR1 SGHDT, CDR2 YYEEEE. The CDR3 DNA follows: TGTGCCAGCAGGCGAGACGCGGCTGCAAATTCACCCCTCCACTTT. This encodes CASRRDAAANSPLHF.

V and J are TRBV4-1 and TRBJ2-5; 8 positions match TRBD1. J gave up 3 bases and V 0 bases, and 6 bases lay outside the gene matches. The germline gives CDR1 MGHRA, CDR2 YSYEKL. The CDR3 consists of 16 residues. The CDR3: CASSQETGDGEETQYF. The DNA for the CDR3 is TGCGCCAGCAGCCAAGAGACAGGGGATGGAGAAGAGACCCAGTACTTC.

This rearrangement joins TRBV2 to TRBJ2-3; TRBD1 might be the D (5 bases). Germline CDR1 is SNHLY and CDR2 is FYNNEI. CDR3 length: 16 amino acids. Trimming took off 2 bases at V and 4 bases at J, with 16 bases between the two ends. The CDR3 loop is CASSELPGKVADTQYF. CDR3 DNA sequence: TGTGCCAGCAGTGAATTACCAGGGAAGGTCGCAGATACGCAGTATTTT.

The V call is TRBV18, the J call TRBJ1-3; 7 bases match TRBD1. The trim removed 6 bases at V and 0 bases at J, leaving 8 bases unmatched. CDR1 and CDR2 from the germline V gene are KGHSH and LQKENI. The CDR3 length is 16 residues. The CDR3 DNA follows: TGTGCCAGCTCGCCGCAGGGGGTCGGCTCTGGAAACACCATATATTTT. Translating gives CASSPQGVGSGNTIYF.

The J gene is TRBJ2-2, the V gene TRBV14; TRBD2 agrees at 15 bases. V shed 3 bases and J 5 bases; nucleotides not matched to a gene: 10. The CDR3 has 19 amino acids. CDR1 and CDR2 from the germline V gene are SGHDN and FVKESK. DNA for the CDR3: TGTGCCAGCAGCCAGCTGGGTGGTGGACTAGCGGGAGGGACCGGGGAGCTGTTTTTT. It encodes CASSQLGGGLAGGTGELFF. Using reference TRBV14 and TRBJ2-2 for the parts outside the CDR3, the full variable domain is EAGVTQFPSHSVIEKGQTVTLRCDPISGHDNLYWYRRVMGKEIKFLLHFVKESKQDESGMPNNRFLAERTGGTYSTLKVQPAELEDSGVYFCASSQLGGGLAGGTGELFFGEGSRLTVL.

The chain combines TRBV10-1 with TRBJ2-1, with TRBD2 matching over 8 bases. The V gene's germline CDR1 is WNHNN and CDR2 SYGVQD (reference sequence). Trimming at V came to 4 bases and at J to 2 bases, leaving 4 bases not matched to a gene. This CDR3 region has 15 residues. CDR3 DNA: TGCGCCAGCAGTGTCCAGCGGGAGCCCTACAATGAGCAGTTCTTC. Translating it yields CASSVQREPYNEQFF.

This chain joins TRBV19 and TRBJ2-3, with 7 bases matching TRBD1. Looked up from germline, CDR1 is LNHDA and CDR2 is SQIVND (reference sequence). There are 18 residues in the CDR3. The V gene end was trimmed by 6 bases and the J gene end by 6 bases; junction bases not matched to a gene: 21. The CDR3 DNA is TGTGCCAGTAGGGTCCCCCTCGGGACAGAAAAAATTGGGGATACGCAGTATTTT. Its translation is CASRVPLGTEKIGDTQYF.

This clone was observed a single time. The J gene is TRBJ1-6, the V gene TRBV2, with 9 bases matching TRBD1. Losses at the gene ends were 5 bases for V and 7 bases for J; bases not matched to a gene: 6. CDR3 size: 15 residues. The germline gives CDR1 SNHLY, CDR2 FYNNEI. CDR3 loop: CASSIWTGVNSPLHF. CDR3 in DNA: TGTGCCAGCAGTATTTGGACAGGGGTGAATTCACCCCTCCACTTT.

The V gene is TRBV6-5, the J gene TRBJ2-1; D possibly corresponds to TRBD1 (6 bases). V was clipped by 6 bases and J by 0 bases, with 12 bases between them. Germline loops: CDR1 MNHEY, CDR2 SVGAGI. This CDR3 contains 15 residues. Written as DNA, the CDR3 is TGTGCCAGCAGCTATGACAGGAGCTCCTACAATGAGCAGTTCTTC. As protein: CASSYDRSSYNEQFF.

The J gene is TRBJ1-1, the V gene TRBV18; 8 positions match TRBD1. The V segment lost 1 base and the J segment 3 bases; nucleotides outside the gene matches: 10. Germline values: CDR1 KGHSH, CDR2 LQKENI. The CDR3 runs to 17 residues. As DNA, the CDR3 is TGTGCCAGCTCACCACAATTGGCAGGGGGCTGGGACACTGAAGCTTTCTTT. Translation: CASSPQLAGGWDTEAFF.

DNA of the CDR3: TGTGCCAGTAGCCCAACTAGCGGGAGTTGGGAGCAGTACTTC. Translated, it gives CASSPTSGSWEQYF. This chain joins TRBV19 and TRBJ2-7, with 11 bases lining up with TRBD2. CDR3 length equals 14 residues. The junction had 8 bases not matched to a gene; V was cut back by 6 bases and J by 7 bases. Germline CDR1 is LNHDA and CDR2 is SQIVND (reference sequence).

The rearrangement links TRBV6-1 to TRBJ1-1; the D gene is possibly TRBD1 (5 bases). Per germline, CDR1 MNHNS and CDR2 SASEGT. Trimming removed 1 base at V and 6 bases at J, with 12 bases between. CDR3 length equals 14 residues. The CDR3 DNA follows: TGTGCCAGCAGTGAAGGGACATCAGAACCTGAAGCTTTCTTT. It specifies CASSEGTSEPEAFF.